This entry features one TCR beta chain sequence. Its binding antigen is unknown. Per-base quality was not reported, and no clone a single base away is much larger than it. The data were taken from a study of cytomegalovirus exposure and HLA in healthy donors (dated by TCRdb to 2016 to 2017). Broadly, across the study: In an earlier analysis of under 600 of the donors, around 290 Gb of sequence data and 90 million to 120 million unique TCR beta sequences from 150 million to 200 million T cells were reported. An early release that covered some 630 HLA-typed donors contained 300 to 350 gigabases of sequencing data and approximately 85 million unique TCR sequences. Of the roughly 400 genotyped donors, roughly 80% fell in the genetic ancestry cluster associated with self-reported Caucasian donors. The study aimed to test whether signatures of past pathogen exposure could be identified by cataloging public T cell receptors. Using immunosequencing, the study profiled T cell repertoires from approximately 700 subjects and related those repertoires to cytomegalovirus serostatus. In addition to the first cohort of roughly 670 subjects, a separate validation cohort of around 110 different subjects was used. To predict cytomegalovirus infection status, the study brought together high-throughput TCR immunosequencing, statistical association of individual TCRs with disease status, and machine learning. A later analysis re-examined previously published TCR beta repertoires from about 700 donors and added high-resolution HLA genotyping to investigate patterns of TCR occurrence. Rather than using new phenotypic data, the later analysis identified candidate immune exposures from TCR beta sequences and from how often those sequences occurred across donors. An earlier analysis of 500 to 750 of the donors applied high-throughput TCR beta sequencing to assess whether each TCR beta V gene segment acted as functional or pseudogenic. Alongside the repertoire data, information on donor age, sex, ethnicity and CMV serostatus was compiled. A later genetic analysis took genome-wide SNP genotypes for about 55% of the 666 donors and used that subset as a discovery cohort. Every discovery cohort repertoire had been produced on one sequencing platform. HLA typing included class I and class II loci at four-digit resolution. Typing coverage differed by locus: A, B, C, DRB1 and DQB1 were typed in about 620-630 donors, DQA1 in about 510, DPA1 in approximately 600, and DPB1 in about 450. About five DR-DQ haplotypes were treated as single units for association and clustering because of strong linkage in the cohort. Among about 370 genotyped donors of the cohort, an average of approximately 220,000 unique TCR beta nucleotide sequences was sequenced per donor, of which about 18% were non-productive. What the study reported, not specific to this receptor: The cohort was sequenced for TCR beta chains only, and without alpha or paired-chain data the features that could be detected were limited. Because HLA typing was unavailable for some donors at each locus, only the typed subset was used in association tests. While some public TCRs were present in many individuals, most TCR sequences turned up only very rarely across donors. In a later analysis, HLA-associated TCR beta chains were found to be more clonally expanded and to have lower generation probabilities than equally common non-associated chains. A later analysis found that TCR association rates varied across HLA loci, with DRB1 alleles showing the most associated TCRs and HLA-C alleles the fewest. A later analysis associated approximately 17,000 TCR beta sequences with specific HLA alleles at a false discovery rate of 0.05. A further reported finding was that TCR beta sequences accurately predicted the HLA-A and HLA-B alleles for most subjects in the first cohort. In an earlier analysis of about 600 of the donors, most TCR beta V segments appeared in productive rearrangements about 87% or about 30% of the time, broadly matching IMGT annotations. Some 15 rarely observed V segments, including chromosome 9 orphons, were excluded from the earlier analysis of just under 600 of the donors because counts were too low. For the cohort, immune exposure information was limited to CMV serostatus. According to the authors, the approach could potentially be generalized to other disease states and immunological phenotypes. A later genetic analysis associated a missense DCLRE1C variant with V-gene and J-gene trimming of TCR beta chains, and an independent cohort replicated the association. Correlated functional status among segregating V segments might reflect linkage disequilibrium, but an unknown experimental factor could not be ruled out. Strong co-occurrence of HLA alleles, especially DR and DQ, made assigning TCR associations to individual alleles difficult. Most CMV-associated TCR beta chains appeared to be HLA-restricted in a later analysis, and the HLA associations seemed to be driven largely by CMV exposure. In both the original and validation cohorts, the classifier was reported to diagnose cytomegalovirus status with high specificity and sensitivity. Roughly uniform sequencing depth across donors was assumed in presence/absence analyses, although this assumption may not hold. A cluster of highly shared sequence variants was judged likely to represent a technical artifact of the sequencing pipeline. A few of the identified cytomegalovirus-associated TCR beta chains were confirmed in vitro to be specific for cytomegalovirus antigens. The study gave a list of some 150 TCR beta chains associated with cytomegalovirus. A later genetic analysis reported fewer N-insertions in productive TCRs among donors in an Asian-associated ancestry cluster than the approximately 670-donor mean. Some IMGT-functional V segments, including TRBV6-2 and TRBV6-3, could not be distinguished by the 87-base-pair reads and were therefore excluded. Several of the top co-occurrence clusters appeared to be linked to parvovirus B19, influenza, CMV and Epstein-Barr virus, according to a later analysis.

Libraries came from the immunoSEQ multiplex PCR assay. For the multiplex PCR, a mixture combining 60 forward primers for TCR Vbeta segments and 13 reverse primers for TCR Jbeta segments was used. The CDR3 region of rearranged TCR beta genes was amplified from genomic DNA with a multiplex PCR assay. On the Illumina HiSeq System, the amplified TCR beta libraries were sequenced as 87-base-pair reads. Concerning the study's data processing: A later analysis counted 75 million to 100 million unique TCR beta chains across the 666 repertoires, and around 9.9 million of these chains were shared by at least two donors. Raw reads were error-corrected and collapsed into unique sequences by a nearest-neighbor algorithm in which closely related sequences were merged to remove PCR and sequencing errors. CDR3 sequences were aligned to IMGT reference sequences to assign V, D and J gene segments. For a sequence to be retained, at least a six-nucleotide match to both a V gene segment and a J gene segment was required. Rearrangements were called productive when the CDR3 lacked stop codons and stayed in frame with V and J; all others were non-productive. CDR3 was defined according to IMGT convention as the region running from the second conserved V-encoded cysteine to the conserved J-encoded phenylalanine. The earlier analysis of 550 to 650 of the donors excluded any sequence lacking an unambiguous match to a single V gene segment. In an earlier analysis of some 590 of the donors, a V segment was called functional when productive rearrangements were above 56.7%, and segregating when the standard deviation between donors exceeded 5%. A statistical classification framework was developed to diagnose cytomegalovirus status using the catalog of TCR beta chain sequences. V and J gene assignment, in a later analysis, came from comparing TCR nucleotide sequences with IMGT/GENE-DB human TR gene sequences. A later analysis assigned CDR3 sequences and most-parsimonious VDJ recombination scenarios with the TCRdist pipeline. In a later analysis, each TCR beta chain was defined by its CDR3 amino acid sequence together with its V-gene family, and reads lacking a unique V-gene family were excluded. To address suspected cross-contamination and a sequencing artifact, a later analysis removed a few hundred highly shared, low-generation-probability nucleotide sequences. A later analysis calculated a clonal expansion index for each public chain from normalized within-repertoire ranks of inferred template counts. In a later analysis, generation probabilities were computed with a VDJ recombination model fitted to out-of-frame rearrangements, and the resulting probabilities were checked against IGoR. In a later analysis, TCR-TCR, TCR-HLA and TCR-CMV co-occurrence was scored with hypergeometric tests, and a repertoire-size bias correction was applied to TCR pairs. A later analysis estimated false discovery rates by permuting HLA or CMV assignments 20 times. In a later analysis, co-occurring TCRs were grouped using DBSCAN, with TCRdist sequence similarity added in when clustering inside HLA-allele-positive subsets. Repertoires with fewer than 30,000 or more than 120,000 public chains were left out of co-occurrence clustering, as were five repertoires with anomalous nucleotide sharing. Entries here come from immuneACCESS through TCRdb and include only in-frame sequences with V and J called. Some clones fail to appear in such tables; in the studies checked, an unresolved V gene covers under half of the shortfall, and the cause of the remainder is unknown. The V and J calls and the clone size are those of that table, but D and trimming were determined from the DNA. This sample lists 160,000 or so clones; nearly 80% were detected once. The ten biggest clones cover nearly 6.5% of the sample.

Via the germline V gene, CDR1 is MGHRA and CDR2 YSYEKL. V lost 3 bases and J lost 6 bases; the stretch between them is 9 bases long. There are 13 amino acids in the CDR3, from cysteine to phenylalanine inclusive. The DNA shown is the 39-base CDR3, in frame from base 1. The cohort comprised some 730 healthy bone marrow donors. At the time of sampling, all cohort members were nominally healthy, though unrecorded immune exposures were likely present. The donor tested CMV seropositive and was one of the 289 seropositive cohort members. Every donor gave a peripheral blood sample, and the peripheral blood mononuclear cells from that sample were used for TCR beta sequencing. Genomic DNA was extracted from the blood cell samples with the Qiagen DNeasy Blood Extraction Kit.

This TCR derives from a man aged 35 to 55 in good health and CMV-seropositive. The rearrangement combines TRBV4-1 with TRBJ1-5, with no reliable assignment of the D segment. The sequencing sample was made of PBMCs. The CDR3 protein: CASSQESGQPQHF. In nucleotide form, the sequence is TGCGCCAGCAGCCAGGAAAGCGGTCAGCCCCAGCATTTT.